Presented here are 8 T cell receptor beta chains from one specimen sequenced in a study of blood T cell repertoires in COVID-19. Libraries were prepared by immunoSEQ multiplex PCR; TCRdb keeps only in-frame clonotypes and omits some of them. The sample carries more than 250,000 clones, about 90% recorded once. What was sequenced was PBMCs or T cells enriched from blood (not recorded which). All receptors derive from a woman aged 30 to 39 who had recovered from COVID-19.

The chain's CDR3 is CASSQSGGGDNSPLHF. DNA for the CDR3: TGCGCCAGCAGCCAAAGTGGGGGGGGCGATAATTCACCCCTCCACTTT. This chain links TRBV4-3 with TRBJ1-6; D is perhaps TRBD1 (6 bases). The CDR3 contains 16 residues. Germline CDR1 and CDR2: LGHNA and YSLEER. Trimming pared 2 bases from V and 5 bases from J, leaving 13 bases between.

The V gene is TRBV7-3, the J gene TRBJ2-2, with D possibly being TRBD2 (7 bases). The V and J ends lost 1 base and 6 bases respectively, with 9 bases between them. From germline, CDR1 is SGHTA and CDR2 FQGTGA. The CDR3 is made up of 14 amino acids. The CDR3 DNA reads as TGTGCCAGCAGCTTAAGCGGGGGCCCCGGGGAGCTGTTTTTT. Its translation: CASSLSGGPGELFF. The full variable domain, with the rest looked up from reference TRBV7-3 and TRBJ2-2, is GAGVSQTPSNKVTEKGKYVELRCDPISGHTALYWYRQSLGQGPEFLIYFQGTGAADDSGLPNDRFFAVRPEGSVSTLKIQRTERGDSAVYLCASSLSGGPGELFFGEGSRLTVL.

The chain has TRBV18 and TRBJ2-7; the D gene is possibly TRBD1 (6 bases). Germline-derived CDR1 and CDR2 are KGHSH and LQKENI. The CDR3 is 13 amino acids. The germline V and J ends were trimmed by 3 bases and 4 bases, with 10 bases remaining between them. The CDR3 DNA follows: TGTGCCAGCTCACCCTTAGGGGGTTACGAGCAGTACTTC. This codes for CASSPLGGYEQYF. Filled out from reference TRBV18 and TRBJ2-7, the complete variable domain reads NAGVMQNPRHLVRRRGQEARLRCSPMKGHSHVYWYRQLPEEGLKFMVYLQKENIIDESGMPKERFSAEFPKEGPSILRIQQVVRGDSAAYFCASSPLGGYEQYFGPGTRLTVT.

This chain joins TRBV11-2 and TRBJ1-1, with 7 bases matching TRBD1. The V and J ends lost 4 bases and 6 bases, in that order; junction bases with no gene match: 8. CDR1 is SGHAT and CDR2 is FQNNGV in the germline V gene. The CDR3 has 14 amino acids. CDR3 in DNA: TGTGCCAGCAGCTCCGTTGCAGGGGGGTCTGAAGCTTTCTTT. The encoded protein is CASSSVAGGSEAFF.

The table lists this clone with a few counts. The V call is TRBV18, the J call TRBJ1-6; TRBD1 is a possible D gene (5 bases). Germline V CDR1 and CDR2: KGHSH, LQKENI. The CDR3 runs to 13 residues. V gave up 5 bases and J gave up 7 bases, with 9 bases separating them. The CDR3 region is CASSSGGNSPLHF. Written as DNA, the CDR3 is TGTGCCAGCTCATCCGGGGGAAATTCACCCCTCCACTTT.

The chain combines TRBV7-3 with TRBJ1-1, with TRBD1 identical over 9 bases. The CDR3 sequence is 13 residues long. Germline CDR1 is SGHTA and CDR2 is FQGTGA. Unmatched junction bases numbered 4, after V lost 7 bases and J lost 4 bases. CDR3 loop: CASIGQGSTEAFF. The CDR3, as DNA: TGTGCCAGCATCGGACAGGGGTCCACTGAAGCTTTCTTT.

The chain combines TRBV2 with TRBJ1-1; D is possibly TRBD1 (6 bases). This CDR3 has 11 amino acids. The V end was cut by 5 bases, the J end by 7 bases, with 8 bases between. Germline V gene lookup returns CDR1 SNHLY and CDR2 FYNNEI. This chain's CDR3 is CASSRDNEAFF. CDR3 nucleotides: TGTGCCAGCAGTCGGGACAATGAAGCTTTCTTT.

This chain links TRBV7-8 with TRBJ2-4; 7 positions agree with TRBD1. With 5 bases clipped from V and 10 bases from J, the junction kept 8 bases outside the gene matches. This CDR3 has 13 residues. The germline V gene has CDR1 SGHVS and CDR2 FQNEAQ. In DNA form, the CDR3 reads TGTGCCAGCAGCCCCCGGGACAGCCTAATTCAGTACTTC. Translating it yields CASSPRDSLIQYF.